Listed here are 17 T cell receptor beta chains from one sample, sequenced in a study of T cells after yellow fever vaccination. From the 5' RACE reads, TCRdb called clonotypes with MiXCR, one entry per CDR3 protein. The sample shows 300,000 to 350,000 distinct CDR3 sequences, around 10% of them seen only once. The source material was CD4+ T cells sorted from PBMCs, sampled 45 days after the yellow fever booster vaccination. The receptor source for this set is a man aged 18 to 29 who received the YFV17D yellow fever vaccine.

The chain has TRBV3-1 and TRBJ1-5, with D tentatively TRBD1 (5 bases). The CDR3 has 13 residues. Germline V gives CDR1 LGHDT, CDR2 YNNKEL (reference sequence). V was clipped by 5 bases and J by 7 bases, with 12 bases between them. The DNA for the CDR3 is TGTGCCAGCAGCACCAGGGTGGAGCAGCCCCAGCATTTT. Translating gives CASSTRVEQPQHF.

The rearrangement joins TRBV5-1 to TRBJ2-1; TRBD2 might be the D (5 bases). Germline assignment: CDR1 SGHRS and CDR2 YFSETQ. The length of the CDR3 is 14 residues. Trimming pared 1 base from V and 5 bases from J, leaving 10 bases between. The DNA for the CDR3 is TGCGCCAGCAGCTTGTACTACGGGGACAATGAGCAGTTCTTC. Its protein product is CASSLYYGDNEQFF.

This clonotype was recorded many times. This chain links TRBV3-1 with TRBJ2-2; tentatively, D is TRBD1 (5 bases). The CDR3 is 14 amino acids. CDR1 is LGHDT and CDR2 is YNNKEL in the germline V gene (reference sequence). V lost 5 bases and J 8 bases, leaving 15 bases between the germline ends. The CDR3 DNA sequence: TGTGCCAGCAGCTACCAGGCAGGGTCTGGGGAGCTGTTTTTT. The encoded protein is CASSYQAGSGELFF.

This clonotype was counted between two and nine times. The CDR3 DNA sequence: TGTGCCACCAGCAGAGTTCCTACGGGAAGACTGATTAGCAATCAGCCCCAGCATTTT. It yields the protein CATSRVPTGRLISNQPQHF. The chain is built from TRBV15 and TRBJ1-5; D remains unclear. Germline CDR1 LNHNV, CDR2 YYDKDF (reference sequence). The CDR3 is 19 amino acids. V lost 1 base and J 0 bases, leaving 19 bases between the germline ends.

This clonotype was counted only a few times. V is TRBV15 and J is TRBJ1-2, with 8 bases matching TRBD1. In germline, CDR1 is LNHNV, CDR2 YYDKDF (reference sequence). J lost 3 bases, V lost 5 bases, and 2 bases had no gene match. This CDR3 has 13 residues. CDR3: CATSPTGDYGYTF. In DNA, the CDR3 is TGTGCCACCAGCCCGACAGGGGACTATGGCTACACCTTC.

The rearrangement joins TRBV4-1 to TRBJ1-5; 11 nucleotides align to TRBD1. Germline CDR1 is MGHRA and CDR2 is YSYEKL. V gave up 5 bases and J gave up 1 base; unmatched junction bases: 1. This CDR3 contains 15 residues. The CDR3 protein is CASSGQGASNQPQHF. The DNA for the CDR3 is TGCGCCAGCAGCGGACAGGGGGCCAGCAATCAGCCCCAGCATTTT.

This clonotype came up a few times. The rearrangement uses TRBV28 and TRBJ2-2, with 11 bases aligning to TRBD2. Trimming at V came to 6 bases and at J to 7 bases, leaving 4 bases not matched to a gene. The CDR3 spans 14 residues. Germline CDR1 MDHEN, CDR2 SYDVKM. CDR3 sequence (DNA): TGTGCCAGCAGCCAAACTAGCGGGGGCGGGGAGCTGTTTTTT. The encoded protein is CASSQTSGGGELFF.

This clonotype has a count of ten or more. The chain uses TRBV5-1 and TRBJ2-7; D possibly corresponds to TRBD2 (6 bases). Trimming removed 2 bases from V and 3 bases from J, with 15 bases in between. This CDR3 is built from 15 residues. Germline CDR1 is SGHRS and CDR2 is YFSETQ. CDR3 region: CASSFGQGGYYEQYF. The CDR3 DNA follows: TGCGCCAGCAGCTTCGGGCAGGGAGGCTACTACGAGCAGTACTTC.

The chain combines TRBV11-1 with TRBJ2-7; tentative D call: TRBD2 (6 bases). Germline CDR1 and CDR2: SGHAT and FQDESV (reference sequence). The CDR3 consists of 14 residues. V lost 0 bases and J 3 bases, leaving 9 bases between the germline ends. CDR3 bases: TGTGCCAGCAGCTTAGCCGGGGGTCTCTACGAGCAGTACTTC. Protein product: CASSLAGGLYEQYF.

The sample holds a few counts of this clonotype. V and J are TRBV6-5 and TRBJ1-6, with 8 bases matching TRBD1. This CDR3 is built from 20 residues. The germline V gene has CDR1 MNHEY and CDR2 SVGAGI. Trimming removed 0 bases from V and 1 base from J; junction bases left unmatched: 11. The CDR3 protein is CASSYSIGQGSSSYNSPLHF. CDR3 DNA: TGTGCCAGCAGTTACTCCATCGGACAGGGAAGTTCATCCTATAATTCACCCCTCCACTTT.

The chain's CDR3 is CASRPDRGLSSYEQYF. The CDR3 nucleotides read TGTGCCAGCAGACCCGACAGGGGGTTAAGCTCCTACGAGCAGTACTTC. This chain connects TRBV5-6 to TRBJ2-7; 9 bases are shared with TRBD1. Per the germline V gene, CDR1 is SGHDT and CDR2 is YYEEEE. Trimming cost V 5 bases and J 0 bases; bases outside gene matches: 9. CDR3 length: 16 residues.

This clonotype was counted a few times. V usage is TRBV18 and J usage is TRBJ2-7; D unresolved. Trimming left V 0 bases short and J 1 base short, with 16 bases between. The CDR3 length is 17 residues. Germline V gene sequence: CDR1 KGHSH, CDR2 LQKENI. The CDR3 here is CASSPPTVMEPSYEQYF. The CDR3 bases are TGTGCCAGCTCACCACCGACCGTGATGGAGCCTTCCTACGAGCAGTACTTC.

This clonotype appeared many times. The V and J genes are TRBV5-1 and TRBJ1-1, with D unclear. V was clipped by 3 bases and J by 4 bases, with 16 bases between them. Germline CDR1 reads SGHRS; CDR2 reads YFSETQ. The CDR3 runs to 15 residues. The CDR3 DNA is TGCGCCAGCAGCTCCTGGTCCTTGGGCTCCACTGAAGCTTTCTTT. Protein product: CASSSWSLGSTEAFF.

CDR3 sequence: CASSARQGGEQFF. In DNA, the CDR3 is TGTGCCAGCAGTGCTCGGCAGGGGGGCGAGCAGTTCTTC. The V and J genes are TRBV2 and TRBJ2-1, with D possibly being TRBD1 (7 bases). V lost 4 bases to trimming and J lost 10 bases, with 14 bases between them. Germline-derived CDR1 and CDR2 are SNHLY and FYNNEI. The CDR3 has 13 residues. Full variable domain (rest looked up from reference TRBV2 and TRBJ2-1): EPEVTQTPSHQVTQMGQEVILRCVPISNHLYFYWYRQILGQKVEFLVSFYNNEISEKSEIFDDQFSVERPDGSNFTLKIRSTKLEDSAMYFCASSARQGGEQFFGPGTRLTVL.

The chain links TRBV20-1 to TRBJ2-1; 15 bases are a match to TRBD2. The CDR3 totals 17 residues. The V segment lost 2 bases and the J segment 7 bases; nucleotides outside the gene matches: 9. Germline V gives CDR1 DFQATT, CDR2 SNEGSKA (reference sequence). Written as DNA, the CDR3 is TGCAGTGCTAGACACTTCCGGACTAGCGGGGGGGCGAATGAGCAGTTCTTC. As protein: CSARHFRTSGGANEQFF.

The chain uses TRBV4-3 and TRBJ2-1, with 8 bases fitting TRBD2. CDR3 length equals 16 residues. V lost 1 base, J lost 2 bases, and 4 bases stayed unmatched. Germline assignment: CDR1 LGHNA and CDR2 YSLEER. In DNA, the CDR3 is TGCGCCAGCAGCCAAGCGGCGACTAGCGCCTACAATGAGCAGTTCTTC. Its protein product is CASSQAATSAYNEQFF.

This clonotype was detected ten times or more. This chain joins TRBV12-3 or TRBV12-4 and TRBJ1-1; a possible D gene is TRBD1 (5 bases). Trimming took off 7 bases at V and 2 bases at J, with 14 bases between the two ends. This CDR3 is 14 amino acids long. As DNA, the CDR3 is TGTGCCAGCAAGGAGCAGGGTTTCAACACTGAAGCTTTCTTT. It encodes CASKEQGFNTEAFF.